This is a list of T cell receptor beta chains from one sample in a study of cytomegalovirus exposure and HLA in healthy donors. The table came from immunoSEQ multiplex PCR; TCRdb's copy has only in-frame clones and leaves some out. The data hold about 190,000 clones, with about 89% observed a single time. The sequencing input was PBMCs. These TCRs come from a man aged 30-40 years in good health and CMV-seronegative. Each CDR3 is given with its conserved first and last residue. D genes are given only for firm matches. Rows give clone size only sometimes, using once, few, many, or a class for an expanded clone.

v_gene: TRBV6-1
j_gene: TRBJ1-2
abundance: once
d_gene: .
CDR3aa: CASLFNQGLHGYTF
CDR3nt: TGTGCCAGCCTTTTCAACCAGGGGCTTCATGGCTACACCTTC

v_gene: TRBV4-2
j_gene: TRBJ2-7
abundance: .
d_gene: .
CDR3aa: CASSLNLLQGREQYF
CDR3nt: TGTGCCAGCAGCCTTAACCTTTTACAGGGAAGAGAGCAGTACTTC

v_gene: TRBV7-2
j_gene: TRBJ2-1
abundance: .
d_gene: .
CDR3aa: CASSSGLLPTNEQFF
CDR3nt: TGTGCCAGCAGCTCCGGACTCCTTCCAACCAATGAGCAGTTCTTC

v_gene: TRBV29-1
j_gene: TRBJ2-7
abundance: .
d_gene: .
CDR3aa: CSVYRTDSYEQYF
CDR3nt: TGCAGCGTTTACCGGACTGATTCCTACGAGCAGTACTTC

v_gene: TRBV28
j_gene: TRBJ2-2
abundance: once
d_gene: .
CDR3aa: CASSAGQSLRTGELFF
CDR3nt: TGTGCCAGCAGTGCGGGGCAGTCTCTTCGCACCGGGGAGCTGTTTTTT

v_gene: TRBV2
j_gene: TRBJ2-2
abundance: .
d_gene: .
CDR3aa: CASGRRELGTGELFF
CDR3nt: TGTGCCAGCGGCAGGAGGGAATTAGGGACCGGGGAGCTGTTTTTT

v_gene: TRBV10-3
j_gene: TRBJ2-7
abundance: .
d_gene: .
CDR3aa: CAISESSGSEQYF
CDR3nt: TGTGCCATCAGTGAGTCGTCAGGTTCCGAGCAGTACTTC

v_gene: TRBV7-9
j_gene: TRBJ2-7
abundance: .
d_gene: TRBD1
CDR3aa: CASSWTGMEQYF
CDR3nt: TGTGCCAGCAGCTGGACAGGGATGGAGCAGTACTTC

v_gene: TRBV7-2
j_gene: TRBJ2-7
abundance: .
d_gene: .
CDR3aa: CASSFGGSYEQYF
CDR3nt: TGTGCCAGCAGCTTCGGGGGATCCTACGAGCAGTACTTC

v_gene: TRBV10-2
j_gene: TRBJ2-7
abundance: .
d_gene: .
CDR3aa: CASSNLGQLRSF
CDR3nt: TGCGCCAGCAGCAACCTTGGACAGCTGAGGAGCTTC

v_gene: TRBV5-5
j_gene: TRBJ2-7
abundance: .
d_gene: TRBD2
CDR3aa: CASSSRPTGGSSYEQYF
CDR3nt: TGTGCCAGCAGCTCCCGCCCAACGGGAGGGTCTTCCTACGAGCAGTACTTC

v_gene: TRBV19
j_gene: TRBJ1-1
abundance: .
d_gene: .
CDR3aa: CASSNLGGTEAFF
CDR3nt: TGTGCCAGTAGTAATTTGGGAGGAACTGAAGCTTTCTTT

v_gene: TRBV27
j_gene: TRBJ1-2
abundance: .
d_gene: .
CDR3aa: CASSFYGQGIGHGYTF
CDR3nt: TGTGCCAGCAGTTTTTATGGCCAGGGGATAGGGCATGGCTACACCTTC

v_gene: TRBV27
j_gene: TRBJ2-3
abundance: .
d_gene: TRBD2
CDR3aa: CASRSIAGGTDTQYF
CDR3nt: TGTGCCAGCCGATCTATAGCGGGAGGGACAGATACGCAGTATTTT

v_gene: TRBV5-6
j_gene: TRBJ2-2
abundance: .
d_gene: .
CDR3aa: CASSLRQLNTGELFF
CDR3nt: TGTGCCAGCAGCTTGCGTCAGTTGAACACCGGGGAGCTGTTTTTT

v_gene: TRBV4-2
j_gene: TRBJ2-1
abundance: .
d_gene: .
CDR3aa: CASSPTGVDNEQFF
CDR3nt: TGTGCCAGCAGCCCCACCGGTGTAGACAATGAGCAGTTCTTC

v_gene: TRBV7-2
j_gene: TRBJ1-1
abundance: .
d_gene: TRBD1
CDR3aa: CASSSTGFTEAFF
CDR3nt: TGTGCCAGCAGCTCGACAGGGTTCACTGAAGCTTTCTTT

v_gene: TRBV11-2
j_gene: TRBJ2-4
abundance: .
d_gene: .
CDR3aa: CASSLSGVVKNIQYF
CDR3nt: TGTGCCAGCAGCTTATCAGGGGTGGTCAAAAACATTCAGTACTTC

v_gene: TRBV10-1
j_gene: TRBJ2-1
abundance: .
d_gene: TRBD2
CDR3aa: CASSRKGGTPSRDEQFF
CDR3nt: TGCGCCAGCAGTAGGAAGGGAGGGACTCCATCGAGGGATGAGCAGTTCTTC

v_gene: TRBV5-1
j_gene: TRBJ1-3
abundance: .
d_gene: .
CDR3aa: CASSLRGARENTIYF
CDR3nt: TGCGCCAGCAGCTTGCGGGGGGCGCGGGAAAACACCATATATTTT